This TCR beta chain was identified in a study of blood T cell repertoires in COVID-19. Looking at the study overall: Acute-phase and convalescent COVID-19 samples originated in the United States, Italy and Spain. The cDNA or gDNA used as material had been derived from T cells, B-cell-depleted T cells, or PBMCs.

Original processing notes: Amplification of reference gene primers provided the estimated nucleated cell counts. Only in-frame clones appear in the TCRdb table, and some are missing; sequencing was by immunoSEQ multiplex PCR. From that table come the V and J calls and clone size; the DNA was used to work out D and trimming. Of about 210,000 clones in the sample, approximately 90% were seen once. There are 15 residues in the CDR3. The V gene lost 2 bases and the J gene lost 0 bases, with 5 bases spanning the gap. In germline, CDR1 is MNHNS, CDR2 SASEGT. The chain combines TRBV6-1 with TRBJ1-6; unclear D gene. Sequenced material: peripheral blood. This receptor was obtained from a woman in her 40s with acute or convalescent COVID-19. The CDR3 loop is CASSEYSSYNSPLHF. The CDR3 region has the DNA TGTGCCAGCAGTGAATACAGCTCCTATAATTCACCCCTCCACTTT.